The TCR beta chain under discussion was sequenced for a study of identical twins. On this clonotype itself: Its cognate antigen is unknown.

V shed 6 bases and J shed 0 bases, with 18 bases lying between them. Germline lookup yields CDR1 MNHNS and CDR2 SASEGT. This CDR3 is 16 amino acids long. Everyone who donated was a healthy Caucasian. Broader study findings: Abundant beta clonotypes from cord blood bore fewer insertions; memory repertoires lacked this pattern.

TCRdb analysed the 5' RACE reads with MiXCR anew, one entry per CDR3 protein. This sample has about 890,000 distinct CDR3 sequences; 10% to 15% occur once, and the top ten carry roughly 1.5%. These same data were also listed under a study on yellow fever vaccine responses in identical twins. That paper adds: Vaccine-induced T cell responses in twins were reportedly observed to appear partly convergent, partly personalized.

The clonotype comes from a woman under 30 in good health. The V gene is TRBV6-1, the J gene TRBJ2-7; D is uncertain. Input material: PBMCs. CDR3 loop: CASRPEYAASSYEQYF. The CDR3, as DNA: TGTGCCAGCAGACCAGAATACGCCGCGAGCTCCTACGAGCAGTACTTC.